The sequence of this T cell receptor beta chain was determined in a study of long-term antiretroviral therapy in people with HIV. The study, taken as a whole, reports: ART was followed by higher diversity that remained below transplant donor controls. Against controls, HIV repertoires showed narrower ranges of CDR3 length.

Trimming removed 4 bases from V and 7 bases from J, with 15 bases in between. Germline loops: CDR1 SGHTA, CDR2 FQGNSA. The CDR3 extends over 14 amino acids. Regarding this clone: Its antigen is currently unknown.

An immunoSEQ assay, version v3.0, was performed at survey level. Data came from immunoSEQ multiplex PCR; TCRdb stores just in-frame clones and leaves some out. Among more than 20,000 clones, approximately 77% were seen once, and the ten largest hold about 5%. V gene TRBV7-2 combines with J gene TRBJ2-3; tentatively, D is TRBD1 (5 bases). The source is a man younger than 40 with HIV. Sample: unsorted PBMCs, taken 4.4 years after starting antiretroviral therapy. CDR3 in DNA: TGTGCCAGCAGCTCGGGTCCGTCAGGGTATACGCAGTATTTT. Translating it yields CASSSGPSGYTQYF.